This T cell receptor beta chain was captured by sequencing in a study of blood T cell repertoires in COVID-19. About the study: The origin of the acute and convalescent COVID-19 samples was the United States, Italy and Spain. PBMCs, B-cell-depleted T cells, or T cells provided the cDNA or gDNA that made up the material.

The ends were cut back, 3 bases at V and 5 bases at J, with 19 bases in the middle. In germline, CDR1 is LNHDA, CDR2 SQIVND (reference sequence). This CDR3 has 16 amino acids. In the authors' methods: Counts of nucleated cells, estimated from reference gene primer amplification, were obtained. Assay used: immunoSEQ multiplex PCR; TCRdb lists only in-frame clones, some missing. Clone size and the V and J calls come from that table; the DNA yielded D and trimming. Here the sample spans 110,000 to 150,000 clones, 79% being singletons. The V call is TRBV19, the J call TRBJ1-2; tentative D call: TRBD1 (6 bases). Sequencing was done on a sample of peripheral blood. The clonotype was recovered from a man aged 50-60 years with active or convalescent COVID-19. The CDR3 DNA follows: TGTGCCAGTAGTATCTTATGGACAGTGCCGAGTTATGGCTACACCTTC. This gives the protein CASSILWTVPSYGYTF.